This record concerns one T cell receptor (beta chain) sequence. This record belongs to a study of OX40 agonist ivuxolimab in advanced cancers. The CDR3 spans 13 residues. V lost 4 bases, J lost 14 bases, and 18 bases lay in between. Germline assignment: CDR1 SGHTA and CDR2 FQGNSA. The assay was immunoSEQ multiplex PCR, and TCRdb's table has in-frame clones only and misses some. Here the sample spans 75,000 to 100,000 clones, just over 85% being singletons. The sequence was collected from an adult with an advanced solid tumor such as melanoma, head and neck, liver or kidney cancer. The material was CD4+ or CD8+ T cells sorted from blood, obtained in a trial of the OX40 agonist ivuxolimab. The chain carries TRBV7-2 and TRBJ2-1; D may be TRBD1 (6 bases). This CDR3 reads CASSSPYTGSKFF. CDR3 DNA: TGTGCCAGCAGCTCCCCATACACAGGGTCCAAGTTCTTC.